Sequencing of this TCR beta chain was carried out in a study of OX40 agonist ivuxolimab in advanced cancers. On the study more broadly: Dose-escalation patients had hepatocellular carcinoma, melanoma, renal cell or head and neck cancer.

Anyone with autoimmune disease history or systemic immunosuppression was excluded. The germline gives CDR1 LNHDA, CDR2 SQIVND (reference sequence). The CDR3 extends over 16 amino acids. Unmatched junction bases numbered 8, after V lost 4 bases and J lost 9 bases. TCRdb's table, derived via immunoSEQ multiplex PCR, lists solely in-frame clones and lacks some. The table has 40,000 to 50,000 clones, over 80% seen once. General observations from the study: There was clonal expansion of CD4+ and CD8+ blood T cells by week 6 at 0.1 to 3.0 mg/kg. Among the nonresponders, some also had low normalized T-cell clonal expansion.

Regarding this clone: Its antigen is unidentified.

The chain couples TRBV19 to TRBJ2-1; 14 bases align to TRBD2. Sequencing was performed on CD4+ or CD8+ T cells sorted from blood, taken in a trial of the OX40 agonist ivuxolimab. The TCR was taken from an adult with an advanced solid tumor such as melanoma, head and neck, liver or kidney cancer. CDR3: CASSTRGLAGGREQFF. The CDR3 bases are TGTGCCAGTAGTACGAGAGGACTAGCGGGAGGACGTGAGCAGTTCTTC.